Following are 16 T cell receptor beta chains from one sample sequenced in a study of T cells in tuberculosis. The time point: new active TB diagnosis, blood taken before or within 7 days of starting treatment. Some clones are missing from TCRdb's copy, which holds only in-frame ones; the method was immunoSEQ multiplex PCR. The repertoire includes about 35,000 clones, nearly 90% of them detected once, and less than 6.5% sits in the top ten. The sequences come from PBMCs, collected at tuberculosis diagnosis. The receptors were gathered from an adult with tuberculosis.

This chain uses TRBV6-5 with TRBJ1-2, with D uncertain. The V end lost 5 bases, the J end lost 4 bases, and 11 bases lay between the germline ends. The CDR3 has 13 amino acids. Germline V gene data show CDR1 as MNHEY and CDR2 as SVGAGI. The CDR3 sequence: CASSVGAPYGYTF. As DNA, the CDR3 is TGTGCCAGCAGTGTGGGAGCACCCTATGGCTACACCTTC.

The chain joins TRBV7-9 to TRBJ1-2; D is uncertain. Germline CDR1 and CDR2: SEHNR and FQNEAQ (reference sequence). The CDR3 loop spans 13 amino acids. Trimming removed 2 bases at V and 4 bases at J, with 8 bases between. The CDR3 nucleotides are TGTGCCAGCAGCTTACTCCCCGGCTATGGCTACACCTTC. Translating gives CASSLLPGYGYTF. Complete variable domain (other parts from reference TRBV7-9 and TRBJ1-2): DTGVSQNPRHKITKRGQNVTFRCDPISEHNRLYWYRQTLGQGPEFLTYFQNEAQLEKSRLLSDRFSAERPKGSFSTLEIQRTEQGDSAMYLCASSLLPGYGYTFGSGTRLTVV.

CDR3 DNA sequence: TGCAGCGTTGTCGGGCTAGCGGGAACGGATTTGGACGAGCAGTACTTC. Protein product: CSVVGLAGTDLDEQYF. The V call is TRBV29-1, the J call TRBJ2-7; 9 nucleotides align to TRBD2. V gave up 4 bases and J gave up 5 bases; unmatched junction bases: 15. Germline V gene lookup returns CDR1 SQVTM and CDR2 ANQGSEA. The CDR3 is 16 residues long.

This rearrangement joins TRBV7-6 to TRBJ2-7, with TRBD2 matching 7 bases. J was trimmed by 7 bases and V by 3 bases; bases with no gene match: 9. Germline CDR1 and CDR2: SGHVS and FNYEAQ. This CDR3 contains 14 residues. Written as DNA, the CDR3 is TGTGCCAGCAGCTTCCCGGGGGGATCAGGGGAGCAGTACTTC. Protein: CASSFPGGSGEQYF.

The chain recombines TRBV18 with TRBJ2-2; 12 bases align to TRBD2. The CDR3 length is 16 residues. J was trimmed by 4 bases and V by 7 bases; bases with no gene match: 7. Germline loops: CDR1 KGHSH, CDR2 LQKENI. CDR3 DNA sequence: TGTGCCAGCTGGCGACTAGCGGGGGCCTTCACCGGGGAGCTGTTTTTT. This translates into CASWRLAGAFTGELFF.

This chain uses TRBV7-2 with TRBJ2-7, with 12 positions matching TRBD2. V shed 5 bases, J shed 7 bases, and the junction held 6 bases outside the gene matches. The CDR3 consists of 14 residues. The germline V gene has CDR1 SGHTA and CDR2 FQGNSA. CDR3 in DNA: TGTGCCAGCAGCGCTAGCGGGAGGGCCGGTGAGCAGTACTTC. It translates to CASSASGRAGEQYF.

The rearrangement links TRBV10-3 to TRBJ2-7, with 8 bases matching TRBD2. In germline, CDR1 is ENHRY, CDR2 SYGVKD. Unmatched junction bases numbered 9, after V lost 3 bases and J lost 5 bases. The CDR3 runs to 15 residues. CDR3 protein: CAISDTGGSIDEQYF. CDR3 DNA sequence: TGTGCCATCAGTGATACGGGAGGGAGTATCGACGAGCAGTACTTC.

The gene calls are TRBV19 and TRBJ2-5; 7 positions match TRBD2. The CDR3 spans 13 residues. Germline values: CDR1 LNHDA, CDR2 SQIVND (reference sequence). V was clipped by 7 bases and J by 1 base; unmatched bases: 3. Here the CDR3 reads CASKIAGQETQYF. CDR3 nucleotide sequence: TGTGCCAGTAAGATAGCGGGCCAAGAGACCCAGTACTTC.

This chain connects TRBV5-1 to TRBJ2-3; 9 nucleotides agree with TRBD1. The CDR3 length is 16 residues. Unmatched junction bases numbered 3, after V lost 0 bases and J lost 1 base. In germline, CDR1 is SGHRS, CDR2 YFSETQ. The CDR3 DNA reads as TGCGCCAGCAGCTTGGGACAGGGGGGAGGCACAGATACGCAGTATTTT. Translating gives CASSLGQGGGTDTQYF.

This chain joins TRBV28 and TRBJ2-2, with 8 bases matching TRBD2. The CDR3 is 15 amino acids. The V segment lost 7 bases and the J segment 0 bases; nucleotides outside the gene matches: 4. Germline values: CDR1 MDHEN, CDR2 SYDVKM. The CDR3 loop is CASMWGLANTGELFF. The DNA of the CDR3 is TGTGCCAGCATGTGGGGACTAGCGAACACCGGGGAGCTGTTTTTT.

The V gene is TRBV10-3, the J gene TRBJ1-3; 10 bases are a match to TRBD1. Germline assignment: CDR1 ENHRY and CDR2 SYGVKD. The junction had 1 base not matched to a gene; V was cut back by 6 bases and J by 8 bases. The CDR3 sequence is 12 residues long. CDR3 region: CAISGTGDTIYF. The CDR3 DNA reads TGTGCCATCAGCGGGACAGGGGACACCATATATTTT.

This clone was counted a few times. The rearrangement uses TRBV10-2 and TRBJ2-3, with no clear D. Trimming took off 2 bases at V and 8 bases at J, with 5 bases between the two ends. This CDR3 region has 11 residues. Looked up from germline, CDR1 is WSHSY and CDR2 is SAAADI. The CDR3 here is CASSERSTQYF. CDR3 nucleotides: TGCGCCAGCAGTGAGCGGTCTACGCAGTATTTT.

V usage is TRBV5-1 and J usage is TRBJ1-6; a possible D gene is TRBD1 (6 bases). This CDR3 has 15 amino acids. The V and J ends lost 0 bases and 6 bases respectively, with 10 bases between them. Germline V lookup: CDR1 SGHRS, CDR2 YFSETQ. CDR3 region: CASSLDRVPNSPLHF. Here the CDR3 DNA reads TGCGCCAGCAGCTTGGACAGGGTGCCTAATTCACCCCTCCACTTT.

This chain connects TRBV19 to TRBJ2-1, with TRBD1 matching over 9 bases. Germline trimming cut 3 bases from V and 12 bases from J; bases unmatched to any gene: 12. Germline CDR1 LNHDA, CDR2 SQIVND (reference sequence). CDR3 length equals 15 residues. This CDR3 reads CASSMPGQGPRGQFF. The CDR3 DNA sequence: TGTGCCAGTAGTATGCCGGGACAGGGTCCCCGAGGGCAGTTCTTC.

This rearrangement joins TRBV12-5 to TRBJ2-1, with D possibly matching TRBD1 (6 bases). Trimming left V 5 bases short and J 8 bases short, with 19 bases between. The CDR3 consists of 15 residues. Germline loops: CDR1 LGHNT, CDR2 FRNRAP. The CDR3 region is CASGQVIQGSHEQFF. In DNA form, the CDR3 reads TGTGCTAGTGGTCAAGTTATACAGGGTAGCCATGAGCAGTTCTTC.

The chain carries TRBV13 and TRBJ1-3; 8 bases map to TRBD1. Looked up from germline, CDR1 is PRHDT and CDR2 is FYEKMQ (reference sequence). Germline trimming cut 5 bases from V and 4 bases from J; bases unmatched to any gene: 4. The CDR3 runs to 14 residues. Here the CDR3 DNA reads TGTGCCAGCAGCCGACAGGGGCGCGGAAACACCATATATTTT. Translating gives CASSRQGRGNTIYF.